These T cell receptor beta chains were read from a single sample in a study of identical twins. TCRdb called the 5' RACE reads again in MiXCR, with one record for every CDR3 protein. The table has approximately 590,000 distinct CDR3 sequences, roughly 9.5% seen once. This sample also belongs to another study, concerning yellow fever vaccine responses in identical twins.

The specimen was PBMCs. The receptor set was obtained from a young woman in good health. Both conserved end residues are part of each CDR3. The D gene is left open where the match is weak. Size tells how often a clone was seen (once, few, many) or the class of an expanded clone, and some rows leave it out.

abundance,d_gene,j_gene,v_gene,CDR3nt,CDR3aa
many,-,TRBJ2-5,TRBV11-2,TGTGCCAGCAGCTTAGAACAGGGCTGGGGACAAGAGACCCAGTACTTC,CASSLEQGWGQETQYF
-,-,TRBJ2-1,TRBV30,TGTGCCTGGACACCGGGCAGGGCTTACAATGAGCAGTTCTTC,CAWTPGRAYNEQFF
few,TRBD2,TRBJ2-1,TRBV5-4,TGTGCCAGCAGCTTGTTGTCTAGCGGTTACAATGAGCAGTTCTTC,CASSLLSSGYNEQFF
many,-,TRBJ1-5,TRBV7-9,TGTGCCAGCAGCCCCCCGACAGACTATCAGCCCCAGCATTTT,CASSPPTDYQPQHF
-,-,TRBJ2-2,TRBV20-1,TGCAGTGCTAGAGTTCTGTCGAACACCGGGGAGCTGTTTTTT,CSARVLSNTGELFF
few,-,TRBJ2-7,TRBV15,TGTGCCACCAGCAGAGATATAACAGACAGGAGCTCCTACGAGCAGTACTTC,CATSRDITDRSSYEQYF
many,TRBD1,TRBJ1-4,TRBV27,TGTGCCAGCAGACAGGGGGCTAGTGAAAAACTGTTTTTT,CASRQGASEKLFF
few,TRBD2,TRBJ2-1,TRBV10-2,TGCGCCAGCGGTTCGAGCCGGGGGGAGTGGCATGAGCAGTTCTTC,CASGSSRGEWHEQFF
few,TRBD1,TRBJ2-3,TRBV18,TGTGCCAGCTCACCTATACCTCCGACAGGGTACGAGGATACGCAGTATTTT,CASSPIPPTGYEDTQYF
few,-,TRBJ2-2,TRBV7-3,TGTGCCAGCAGCCAACAAAACACCGGGGAGCTGTTTTTT,CASSQQNTGELFF
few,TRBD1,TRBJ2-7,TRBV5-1,TGCGCCAGCAGCCCCTACCCGGACAGGGAGAGGTACTTC,CASSPYPDRERYF
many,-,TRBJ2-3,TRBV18,TGTGCCAGCTCACCACCCGGCGTCCAGACAGATACGCAGTATTTT,CASSPPGVQTDTQYF
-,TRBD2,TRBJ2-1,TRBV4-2,TGTGCCAGCAGCCAAGATACGAAAGCGGGAGAGGTCTACAATGAGCAGTTCTTC,CASSQDTKAGEVYNEQFF
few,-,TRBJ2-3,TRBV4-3,TGCGCCAGCAGCCAAGATAGGCGGCTACACACAGATACGCAGTATTTT,CASSQDRRLHTDTQYF
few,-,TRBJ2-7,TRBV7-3,TGTGCCAGCGGACGCAGTTCCCAGGGCTACGAGCAGTACTTC,CASGRSSQGYEQYF
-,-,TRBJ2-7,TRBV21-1,TGTGCCAGCAGCAAAGCGGACACGGGTTGGTACGAGCAGTACTTC,CASSKADTGWYEQYF
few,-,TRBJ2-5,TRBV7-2,TGTGCCAGCAGCTTAGTGGGGACCGGAGAGACCCAGTACTTC,CASSLVGTGETQYF
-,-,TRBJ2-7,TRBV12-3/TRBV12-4,TGTGCCAGCAGTCCGCGCCGGACGGCCGCCTACGAGCAGTACTTC,CASSPRRTAAYEQYF
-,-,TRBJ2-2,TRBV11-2,TGTGCCAGCAGTTCCGGCGAAATCGGAGTGTTTTTT,CASSSGEIGVFF
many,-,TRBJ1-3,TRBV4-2,TGTGCCAGCAGCCAAGAGCATGGAAACACCATATATTTT,CASSQEHGNTIYF
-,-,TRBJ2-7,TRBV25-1,TGTGCCAGCAGTGAACCCTCAACCTACGAGCAGTACTTC,CASSEPSTYEQYF
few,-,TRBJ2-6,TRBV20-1,TGCAGTGCTAGTAAGAGTTTCCTCTCTGGGGCCAACGTCCTGACTTTC,CSASKSFLSGANVLTF
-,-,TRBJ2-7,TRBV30,TGTGCCTGGAGCCAACCCGCCGAGCAGTACTTC,CAWSQPAEQYF
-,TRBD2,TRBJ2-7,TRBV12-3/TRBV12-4,TGTGCCAGCAGTCCCCGGGGCCTCTCCCGGCGGGAGGGCCGGGGCGAGCAGTACTTC,CASSPRGLSRREGRGEQYF
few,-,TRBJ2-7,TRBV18,TGTGCCAGCTCGCCCTGGGGACCAACCTACGAGCAGTACTTC,CASSPWGPTYEQYF
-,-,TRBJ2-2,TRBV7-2,TGTGCCAGCAGCTTAGTGCGGGCGAACACCGGGGAGCTGTTTTTT,CASSLVRANTGELFF
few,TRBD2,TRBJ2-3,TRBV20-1,TGCAGTGCTAGCCCCGGGGGGGCGCTCACAGATACGCAGTATTTT,CSASPGGALTDTQYF
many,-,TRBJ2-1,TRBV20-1,TGCAGTGCTACCTTCTACAATGAGCAGTTCTTC,CSATFYNEQFF
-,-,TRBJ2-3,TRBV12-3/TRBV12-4,TGTGCCAGCAGTTTATCCTCAGGGGTCGTAGGTACGCAGTATTTT,CASSLSSGVVGTQYF
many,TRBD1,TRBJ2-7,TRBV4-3,TGCGCCAGCAGCCAAGAGCGGACAGGGGTTGGGGAGCAGTACTTC,CASSQERTGVGEQYF
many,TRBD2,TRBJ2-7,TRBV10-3,TGTGCCACAACGGGACTAGCGGGGGGTTCTTCCTACGAGCAGTACTTC,CATTGLAGGSSYEQYF
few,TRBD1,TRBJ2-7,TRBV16,TGTGCCAGCAGCCTGGTCGGGACAGGAAGATACGAGCAGTACTTC,CASSLVGTGRYEQYF
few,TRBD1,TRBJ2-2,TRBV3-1,TGTGCCAGCAGCCAAGGGTCCGGGACAGCCGGGGAGCTGTTTTTT,CASSQGSGTAGELFF
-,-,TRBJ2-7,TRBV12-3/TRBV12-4,TGTGCCAGCAGTTTGTTGCGATTCCACGAGCAGTACTTC,CASSLLRFHEQYF
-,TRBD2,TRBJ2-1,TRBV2,TGTGCCAGCAGTGTCCTCCTAGCGGGGGAGCAGTTCTTC,CASSVLLAGEQFF
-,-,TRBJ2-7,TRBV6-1,TGTGCCAGCAGTCGACAGCCGTCCTACGAGCAGTACTTC,CASSRQPSYEQYF
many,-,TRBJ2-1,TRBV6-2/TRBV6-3,TGTGCCAGCAGTTACTTTCAAAGCTCCTACAATGAGCAGTTCTTC,CASSYFQSSYNEQFF
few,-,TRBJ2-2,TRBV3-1,TGTGCCAGCAGCCCTTGGGGCTCCGGGGAGCTGTTTTTT,CASSPWGSGELFF
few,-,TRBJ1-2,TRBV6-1,TGTGCCAGCAGGTCGGGACAACTAAACTATGGCTACACCTTC,CASRSGQLNYGYTF
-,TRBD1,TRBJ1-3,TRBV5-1,TGCGCCAGCAGCTTGGGGTTCGGACAGGGGGCGCCTGGAAACACCATATATTTT,CASSLGFGQGAPGNTIYF